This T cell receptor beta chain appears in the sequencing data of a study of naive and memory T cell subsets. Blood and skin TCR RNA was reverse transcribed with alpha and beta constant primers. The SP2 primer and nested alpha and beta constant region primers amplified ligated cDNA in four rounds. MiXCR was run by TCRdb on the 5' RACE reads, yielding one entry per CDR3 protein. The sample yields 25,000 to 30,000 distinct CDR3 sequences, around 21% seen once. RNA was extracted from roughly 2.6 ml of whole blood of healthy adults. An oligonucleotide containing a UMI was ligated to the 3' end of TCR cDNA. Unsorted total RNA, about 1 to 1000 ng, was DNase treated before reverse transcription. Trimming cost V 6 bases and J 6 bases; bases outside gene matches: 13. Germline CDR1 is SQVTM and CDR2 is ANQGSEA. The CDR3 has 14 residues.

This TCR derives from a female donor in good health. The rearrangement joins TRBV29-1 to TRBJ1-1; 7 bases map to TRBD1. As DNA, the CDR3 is TGCAGCGTCGATCCGCAGGGGGTTTCGGCTGAAGCTTTCTTT. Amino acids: CSVDPQGVSAEAFF. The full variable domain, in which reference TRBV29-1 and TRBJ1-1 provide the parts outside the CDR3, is SAVISQKPSRDICQRGTSLTIQCQVDSQVTMMFWYRQQPGQSLTLIATANQGSEATYESGFVIDKFPISRPNLTFSTLTVSNMSPEDSSIYLCSVDPQGVSAEAFFGQGTRLTVV.